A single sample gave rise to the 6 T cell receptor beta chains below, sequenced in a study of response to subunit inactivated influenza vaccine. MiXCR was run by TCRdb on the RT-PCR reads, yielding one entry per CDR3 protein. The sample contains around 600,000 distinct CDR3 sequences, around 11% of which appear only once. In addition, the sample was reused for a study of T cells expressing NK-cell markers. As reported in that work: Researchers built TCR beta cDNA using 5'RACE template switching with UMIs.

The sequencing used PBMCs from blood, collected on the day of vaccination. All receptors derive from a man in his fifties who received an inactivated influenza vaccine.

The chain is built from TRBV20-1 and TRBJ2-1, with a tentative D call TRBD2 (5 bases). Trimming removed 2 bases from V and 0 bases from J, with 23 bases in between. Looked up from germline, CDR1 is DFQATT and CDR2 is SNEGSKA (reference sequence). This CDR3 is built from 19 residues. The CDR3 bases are TGCAGTGCTAGACTCCTACTAAGAGTAGTAGGGAGCTCCTACAATGAGCAGTTCTTC. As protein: CSARLLLRVVGSSYNEQFF.

For the CDR3, the DNA is TGTGCCTGGAGTATAGACAGGGATAAGCAGTTCTTC. It codes for CAWSIDRDKQFF. The chain combines TRBV30 with TRBJ2-1; 7 positions match TRBD1. V shed 2 bases, J shed 11 bases, and the junction held 6 bases outside the gene matches. The CDR3 covers 12 residues. Germline assignment: CDR1 GTSNPN and CDR2 SVGIG (reference sequence).

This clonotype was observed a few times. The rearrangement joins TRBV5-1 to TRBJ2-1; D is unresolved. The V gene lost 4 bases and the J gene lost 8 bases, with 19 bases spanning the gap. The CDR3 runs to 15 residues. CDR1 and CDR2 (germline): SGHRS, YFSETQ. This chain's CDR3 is CASSHSQNSVDEQFF. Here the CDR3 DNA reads TGCGCCAGCAGCCATAGTCAGAACTCGGTAGATGAGCAGTTCTTC. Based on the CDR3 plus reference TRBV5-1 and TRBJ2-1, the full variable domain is KAGVTQTPRYLIKTRGQQVTLSCSPISGHRSVSWYQQTPGQGLQFLFEYFSETQRNKGNFPGRFSGRQFSNSRSEMNVSTLELGDSALYLCASSHSQNSVDEQFFGPGTRLTVL.

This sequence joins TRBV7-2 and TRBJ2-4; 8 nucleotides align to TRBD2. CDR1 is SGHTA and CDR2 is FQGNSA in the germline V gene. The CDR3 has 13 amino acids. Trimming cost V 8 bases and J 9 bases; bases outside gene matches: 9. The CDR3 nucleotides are TGTGCCAGCCGCACGGGGGGGGCGAGCATTCAGTACTTC. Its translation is CASRTGGASIQYF.

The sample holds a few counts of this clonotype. In DNA form, the CDR3 reads TGCGCCAGCAGCTTGGAAGGGGTGGGAAACACCGGGGAGCTGTTTTTT. This sequence encodes CASSLEGVGNTGELFF. The chain has TRBV5-1 and TRBJ2-2, with a weak D call TRBD1 (5 bases). The CDR3 is 16 amino acids. V was pared by 0 bases and J by 2 bases, with 11 bases between. CDR1 and CDR2 (germline): SGHRS, YFSETQ.

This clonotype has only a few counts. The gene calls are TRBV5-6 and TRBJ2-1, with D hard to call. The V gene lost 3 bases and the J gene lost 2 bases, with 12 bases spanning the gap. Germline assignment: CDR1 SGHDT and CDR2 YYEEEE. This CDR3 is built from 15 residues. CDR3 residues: CASSSVSGPYNEQFF. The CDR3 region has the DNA TGTGCCAGCAGCTCAGTATCAGGACCCTACAATGAGCAGTTCTTC.